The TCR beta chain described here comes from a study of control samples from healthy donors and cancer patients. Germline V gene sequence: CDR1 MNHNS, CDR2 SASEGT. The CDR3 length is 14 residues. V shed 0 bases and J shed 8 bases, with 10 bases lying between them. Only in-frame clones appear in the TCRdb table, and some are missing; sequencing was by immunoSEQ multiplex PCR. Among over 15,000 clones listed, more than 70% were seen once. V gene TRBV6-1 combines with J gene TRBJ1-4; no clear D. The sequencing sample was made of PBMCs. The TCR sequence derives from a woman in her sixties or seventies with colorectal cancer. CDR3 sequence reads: CASSEASAVEKLFF. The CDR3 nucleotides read TGTGCCAGCAGTGAAGCTTCGGCTGTGGAAAAACTGTTTTTT.